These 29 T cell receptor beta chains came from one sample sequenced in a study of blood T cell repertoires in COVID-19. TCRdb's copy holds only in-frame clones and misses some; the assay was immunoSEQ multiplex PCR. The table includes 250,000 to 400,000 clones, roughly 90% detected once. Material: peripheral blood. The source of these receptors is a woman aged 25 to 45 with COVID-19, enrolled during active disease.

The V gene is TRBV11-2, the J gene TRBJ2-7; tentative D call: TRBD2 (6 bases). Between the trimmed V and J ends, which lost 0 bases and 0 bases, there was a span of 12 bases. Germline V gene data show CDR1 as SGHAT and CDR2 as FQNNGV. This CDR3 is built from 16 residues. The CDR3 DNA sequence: TGTGCCAGCAGCTTAGAGTTGGGGGGACCCTCCTACGAGCAGTACTTC. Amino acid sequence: CASSLELGGPSYEQYF.

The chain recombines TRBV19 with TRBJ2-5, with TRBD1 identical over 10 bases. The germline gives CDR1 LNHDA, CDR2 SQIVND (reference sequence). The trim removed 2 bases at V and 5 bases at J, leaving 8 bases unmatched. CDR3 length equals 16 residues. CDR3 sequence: CASSISGQGSAETQYF. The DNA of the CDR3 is TGTGCCAGTAGTATATCGGGACAGGGGAGTGCGGAGACCCAGTACTTC.

The chain's CDR3 is CATSAVLAGGYEQFF. CDR3 sequence (DNA): TGTGCCACCAGTGCTGTACTAGCGGGAGGTTACGAGCAGTTCTTC. The chain combines TRBV24-1 with TRBJ2-1, with TRBD2 matching over 12 bases. The J segment lost 10 bases and the V segment lost 5 bases, leaving 8 bases of the junction unmatched. The CDR3 consists of 15 residues. Germline V gives CDR1 KGHDR, CDR2 SFDVKD.

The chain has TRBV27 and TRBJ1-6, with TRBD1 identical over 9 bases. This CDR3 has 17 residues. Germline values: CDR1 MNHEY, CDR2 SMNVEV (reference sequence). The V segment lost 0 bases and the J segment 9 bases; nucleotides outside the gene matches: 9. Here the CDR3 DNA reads TGTGCCAGCAGTTTATCGAAATCGGACAGGGGAACTTCACCCCTCCACTTT. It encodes CASSLSKSDRGTSPLHF.

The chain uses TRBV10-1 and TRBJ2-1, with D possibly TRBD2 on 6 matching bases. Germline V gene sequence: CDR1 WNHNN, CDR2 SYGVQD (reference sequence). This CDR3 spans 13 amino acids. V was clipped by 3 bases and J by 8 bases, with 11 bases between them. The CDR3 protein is CASSDGGRDEQFF. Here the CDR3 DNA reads TGCGCCAGCAGTGACGGGGGTCGGGATGAGCAGTTCTTC.

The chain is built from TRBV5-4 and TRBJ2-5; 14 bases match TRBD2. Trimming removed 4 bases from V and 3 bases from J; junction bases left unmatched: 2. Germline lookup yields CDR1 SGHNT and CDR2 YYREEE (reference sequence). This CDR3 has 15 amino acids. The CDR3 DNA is TGTGCCAGCAGCAAGACTAGCGGGAGGGAAGAGACCCAGTACTTC. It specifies CASSKTSGREETQYF.

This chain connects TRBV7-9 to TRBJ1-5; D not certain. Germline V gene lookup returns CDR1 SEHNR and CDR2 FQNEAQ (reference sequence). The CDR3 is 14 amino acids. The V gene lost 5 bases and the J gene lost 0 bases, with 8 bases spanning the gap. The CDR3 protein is CASSLTGSNQPQHF. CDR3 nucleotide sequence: TGTGCCAGCAGCCTGACGGGTAGCAATCAGCCCCAGCATTTT.

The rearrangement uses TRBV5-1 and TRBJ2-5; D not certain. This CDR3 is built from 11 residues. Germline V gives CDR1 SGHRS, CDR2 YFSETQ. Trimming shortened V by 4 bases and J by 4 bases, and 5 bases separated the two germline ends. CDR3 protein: CASSSAETQYF. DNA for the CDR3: TGCGCCAGCAGCAGCGCAGAGACCCAGTACTTC. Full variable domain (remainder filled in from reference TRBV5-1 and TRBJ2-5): KAGVTQTPRYLIKTRGQQVTLSCSPISGHRSVSWYQQTPGQGLQFLFEYFSETQRNKGNFPGRFSGRQFSNSRSEMNVSTLELGDSALYLCASSSAETQYFGPGTRLLVL.

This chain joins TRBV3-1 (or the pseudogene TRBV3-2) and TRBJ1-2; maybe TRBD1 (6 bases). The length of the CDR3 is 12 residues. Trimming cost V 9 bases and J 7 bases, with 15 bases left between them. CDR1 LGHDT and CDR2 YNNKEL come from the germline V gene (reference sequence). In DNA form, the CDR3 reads TGTGCCAGTCGTGGGGGGGCGCCTGGCTACACCTTC. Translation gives CASRGGAPGYTF.

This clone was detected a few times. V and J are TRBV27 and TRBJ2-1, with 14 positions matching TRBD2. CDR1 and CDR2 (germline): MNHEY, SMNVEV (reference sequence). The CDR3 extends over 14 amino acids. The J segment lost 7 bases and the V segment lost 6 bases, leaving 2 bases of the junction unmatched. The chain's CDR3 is CASRGLAGVNEQFF. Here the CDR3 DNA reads TGTGCCAGCAGGGGACTAGCGGGAGTTAATGAGCAGTTCTTC.

The CDR3: CASSLNPGDGGYTF. The CDR3 DNA reads as TGTGCCAGCAGCTTGAATCCAGGGGATGGTGGCTACACCTTC. This sequence joins TRBV7-2 and TRBJ1-2; tentatively, D is TRBD1 (6 bases). V dropped 3 bases and J dropped 7 bases, with 15 bases sitting between them. Germline CDR1 and CDR2: SGHTA and FQGNSA. The CDR3 contains 14 residues. Complete variable domain (other parts from reference TRBV7-2 and TRBJ1-2): GAGVSQSPSNKVTEKGKDVELRCDPISGHTALYWYRQSLGQGLEFLIYFQGNSAPDKSGLPSDRFSAERTGGSVSTLTIQRTQQEDSAVYLCASSLNPGDGGYTFGSGTRLTVV.

CDR3 in DNA: TGTGCCAGTAGTATAGATTTTACAGCTAACTATGGCTACACCTTC. Translation gives CASSIDFTANYGYTF. The chain employs TRBV19 and TRBJ1-2; D is undetermined. This CDR3 is 15 amino acids long. V was clipped by 0 bases and J by 0 bases, with 8 bases between them. Germline V CDR1 and CDR2: LNHDA, SQIVND (reference sequence).

The CDR3 bases are TGTGCCAGCAGCCGCGGACAGGCCCTGAACACTGAAGCTTTCTTT. This codes for CASSRGQALNTEAFF. The chain has TRBV7-9 and TRBJ1-1; the match to TRBD1 covers 7 bases. CDR1 is SEHNR, CDR2 FQNEAQ, per germline (reference sequence). This CDR3 comprises 15 residues. The V segment lost 5 bases and the J segment 0 bases; nucleotides outside the gene matches: 6.

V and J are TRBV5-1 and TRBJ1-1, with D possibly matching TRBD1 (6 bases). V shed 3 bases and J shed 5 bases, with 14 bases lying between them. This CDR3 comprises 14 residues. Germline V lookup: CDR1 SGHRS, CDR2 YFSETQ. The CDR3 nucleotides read TGCGCCAGCAGCTCCACAGGGTCGGGGACTGAAGCTTTCTTT. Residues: CASSSTGSGTEAFF.

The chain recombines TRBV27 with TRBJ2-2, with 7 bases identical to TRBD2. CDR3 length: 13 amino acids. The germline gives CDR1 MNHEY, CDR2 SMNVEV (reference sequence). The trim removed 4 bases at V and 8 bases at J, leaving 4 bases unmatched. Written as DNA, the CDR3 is TGTGCCAGCAGTTACCGCGGGAGAGGGGAGCTGTTTTTT. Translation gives CASSYRGRGELFF.

The CDR3 bases are TGTGCCAGCAGCTCCGCGGGCAGAGATTCCTCCTATAATTCACCCCTCCACTTT. This encodes CASSSAGRDSSYNSPLHF. The rearrangement links TRBV7-6 to TRBJ1-6; D is unresolved. Germline lookup yields CDR1 SGHVS and CDR2 FNYEAQ. The CDR3 has 18 residues. Trimming left V 4 bases short and J 0 bases short, with 16 bases between.

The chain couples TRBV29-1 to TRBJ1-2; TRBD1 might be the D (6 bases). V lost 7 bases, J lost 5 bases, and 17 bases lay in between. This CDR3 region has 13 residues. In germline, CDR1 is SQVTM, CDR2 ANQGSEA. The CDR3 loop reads CSAFRRGGYGYTF. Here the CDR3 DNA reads TGCAGCGCCTTCCGGAGGGGGGGGTATGGCTACACCTTC.

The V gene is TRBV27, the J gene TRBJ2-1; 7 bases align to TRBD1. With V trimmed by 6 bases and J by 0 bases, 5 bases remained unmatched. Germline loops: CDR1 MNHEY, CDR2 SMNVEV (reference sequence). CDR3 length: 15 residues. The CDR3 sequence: CASSIRGSSYNEQFF. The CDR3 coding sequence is TGTGCCAGCAGCATCAGGGGGAGCTCCTACAATGAGCAGTTCTTC.

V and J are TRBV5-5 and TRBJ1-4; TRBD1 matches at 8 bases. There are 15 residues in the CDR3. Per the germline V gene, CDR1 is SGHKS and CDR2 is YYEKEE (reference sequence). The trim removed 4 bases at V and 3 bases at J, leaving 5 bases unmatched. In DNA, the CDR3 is TGTGCCAGCAGCGCGCAGACAGGGGCTAATGAAAAACTGTTTTTT. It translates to CASSAQTGANEKLFF.

DNA of the CDR3: TGTGCCGGGGGGTGGACAACTAATGAAAAACTGTTTTTT. It specifies CAGGWTTNEKLFF. The V gene is TRBV6-5, the J gene TRBJ1-4; possibly TRBD1 for D (5 bases). Germline CDR1 is MNHEY and CDR2 is SVGAGI. CDR3 length: 13 residues. Trimming removed 11 bases at V and 0 bases at J, with 10 bases between.

The CDR3 DNA reads TGTGCCACTCGACTAGCGGGACACAATGAGCAGTTCTTC. Amino acids: CATRLAGHNEQFF. J is TRBJ2-1 and V is TRBV15; TRBD2 agrees at 11 bases. The trim removed 9 bases at V and 5 bases at J, leaving 3 bases unmatched. The germline V gene has CDR1 LNHNV and CDR2 YYDKDF (reference sequence). The CDR3 runs to 13 residues.

The CDR3 region has the DNA TGCGCCAGCAGGAGGGCTAGCGGGAGTAGTTCTCATGAGCAGTTCTTC. Translated: CASRRASGSSSHEQFF. The chain couples TRBV5-1 to TRBJ2-1; 10 bases fit TRBD2. Germline trimming cut 5 bases from V and 8 bases from J; bases unmatched to any gene: 13. CDR1 and CDR2 from the germline V gene are SGHRS and YFSETQ. This CDR3 has 16 residues.

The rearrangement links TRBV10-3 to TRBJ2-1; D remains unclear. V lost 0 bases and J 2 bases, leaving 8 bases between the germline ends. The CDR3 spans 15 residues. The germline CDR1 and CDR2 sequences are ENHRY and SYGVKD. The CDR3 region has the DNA TGTGCCATCAGTGAGTCGATAGTCCCCTACAATGAGCAGTTCTTC. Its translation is CAISESIVPYNEQFF.

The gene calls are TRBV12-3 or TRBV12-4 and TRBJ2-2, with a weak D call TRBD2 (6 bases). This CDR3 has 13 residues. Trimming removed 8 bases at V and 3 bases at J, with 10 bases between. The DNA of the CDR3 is TGTGCCAGCCGGGGGTCGCACACCGGGGAGCTGTTTTTT. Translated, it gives CASRGSHTGELFF.

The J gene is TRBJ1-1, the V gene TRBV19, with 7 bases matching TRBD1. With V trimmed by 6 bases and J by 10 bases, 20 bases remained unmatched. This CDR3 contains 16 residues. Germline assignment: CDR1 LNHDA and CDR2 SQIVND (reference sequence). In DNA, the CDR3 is TGTGCCAGTAGCTCTAGAGCCACAGGAGGGGGCTCTGGAGCTTTCTTT. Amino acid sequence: CASSSRATGGGSGAFF.

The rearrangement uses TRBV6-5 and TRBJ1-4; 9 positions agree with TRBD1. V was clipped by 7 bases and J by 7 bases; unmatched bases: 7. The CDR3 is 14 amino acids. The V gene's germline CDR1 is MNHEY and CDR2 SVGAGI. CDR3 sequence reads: CASTNRGHGEKLFF. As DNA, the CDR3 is TGTGCCAGCACCAACAGGGGGCACGGTGAAAAACTGTTTTTT.

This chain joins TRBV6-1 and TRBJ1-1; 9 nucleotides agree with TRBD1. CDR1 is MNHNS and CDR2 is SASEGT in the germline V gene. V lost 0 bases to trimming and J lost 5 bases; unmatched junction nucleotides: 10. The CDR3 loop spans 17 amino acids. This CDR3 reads CASSEAAGQGRRTEAFF. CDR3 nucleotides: TGTGCCAGCAGTGAAGCAGCGGGACAGGGAAGGCGAACTGAAGCTTTCTTT.

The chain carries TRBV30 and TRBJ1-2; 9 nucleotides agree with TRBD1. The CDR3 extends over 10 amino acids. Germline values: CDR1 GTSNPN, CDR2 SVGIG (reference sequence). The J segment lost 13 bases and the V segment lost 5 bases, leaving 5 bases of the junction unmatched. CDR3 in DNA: TGTGCCTGGGCTCGGGACAGGGTCACCTTC. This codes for CAWARDRVTF.

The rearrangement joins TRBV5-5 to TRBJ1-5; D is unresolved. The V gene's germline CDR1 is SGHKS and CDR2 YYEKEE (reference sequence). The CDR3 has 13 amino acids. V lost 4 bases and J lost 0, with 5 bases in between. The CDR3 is CASSQYSNQPQHF. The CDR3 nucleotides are TGTGCCAGCAGCCAGTATAGCAATCAGCCCCAGCATTTT.